This section outlines one T cell receptor (beta chain) sequence together with its context. In the original processing: Nucleated cell counts were estimated from reference gene primer amplification. Sequencing was performed with immunoSEQ multiplex PCR; in TCRdb, only in-frame clones are kept and a portion is missing. V, J and clone size are those of that table, while D and trimming were read from the DNA. Of approximately 290,000 clones in the sample, about nine tenths were seen once. This specimen comes from a study of blood T cell repertoires in COVID-19. Whole-study context: The cDNA or gDNA used as material had been derived from T cells, B-cell-depleted T cells, or PBMCs.

The receptor comes from a woman aged 55-69 years with acute or convalescent COVID-19. Sequencing input: peripheral blood.

Here the CDR3 DNA reads TGTGCCAGCAGTTTATCATGGGACAGGGAACGGGGCTACACCTTC. It specifies CASSLSWDRERGYTF. The chain employs TRBV27 and TRBJ1-2; 9 nucleotides align to TRBD1. The ends lost 0 bases at V and 8 bases at J; junction bases unmatched: 7. The CDR3 contains 15 residues. Germline CDR1 is MNHEY and CDR2 is SMNVEV (reference sequence).